These 3 T cell receptor beta chains originate from one sample sequenced in a study of control samples from healthy donors and cancer patients. Produced via immunoSEQ multiplex PCR; TCRdb's table is partial and in-frame only. The sample has about 98,000 clones, roughly four fifths seen once; the top ten hold roughly 2%. The sample comprised blood. All receptors come from a man aged 55 to 69 in good health.

J is TRBJ1-1 and V is TRBV4-1, with D hard to call. The CDR3 is 16 residues long. CDR1 is MGHRA, CDR2 YSYEKL, per germline. Deletions cut 0 bases from V and 8 bases from J, with 19 bases between. CDR3 nucleotide sequence: TGCGCCAGCAGCCAAGATCAAGGTGGAGGGCGGAGGGAAGCTTTCTTT. Translated: CASSQDQGGGRREAFF.

The chain is built from TRBV6-4 and TRBJ1-5; D unresolved. Germline CDR1 MRHNA, CDR2 SNTAGT. The germline V and J ends were trimmed by 5 bases and 5 bases, with 13 bases remaining between them. This CDR3 has 14 amino acids. The CDR3 DNA sequence: TGTGCCAGCAGTCCTAGGTACCGTGATCAGCCCCAGCATTTT. Its translation is CASSPRYRDQPQHF.

V and J are TRBV28 and TRBJ2-5, with a tentative D call TRBD2 (5 bases). Germline-derived CDR1 and CDR2 are MDHEN and SYDVKM. Trimming took off 6 bases at V and 4 bases at J, with 15 bases between the two ends. This CDR3 is 14 amino acids long. The CDR3 loop reads CASRLEGSRETQYF. CDR3 nucleotide sequence: TGTGCCAGCAGACTCGAGGGAAGTCGAGAGACCCAGTACTTC.